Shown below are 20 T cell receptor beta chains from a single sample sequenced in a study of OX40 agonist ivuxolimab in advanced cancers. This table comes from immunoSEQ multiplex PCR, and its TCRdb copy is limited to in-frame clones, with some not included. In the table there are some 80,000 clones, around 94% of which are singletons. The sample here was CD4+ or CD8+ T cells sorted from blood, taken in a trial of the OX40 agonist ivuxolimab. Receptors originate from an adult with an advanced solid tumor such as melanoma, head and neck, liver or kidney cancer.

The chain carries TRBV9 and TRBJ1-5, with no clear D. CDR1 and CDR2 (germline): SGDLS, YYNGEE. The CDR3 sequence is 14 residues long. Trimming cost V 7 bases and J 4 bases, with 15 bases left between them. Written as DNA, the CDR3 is TGTGCCAGCGCGGGGTCCGGGGAAAATCAGCCCCAGCATTTT. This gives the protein CASAGSGENQPQHF. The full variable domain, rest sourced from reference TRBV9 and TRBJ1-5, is DSGVTQTPKHLITATGQRVTLRCSPRSGDLSVYWYQQSLDQGLQFLIQYYNGEERAKGNILERFSAQQFPDLHSELNLSSLELGDSALYFCASAGSGENQPQHFGDGTRLSIL.

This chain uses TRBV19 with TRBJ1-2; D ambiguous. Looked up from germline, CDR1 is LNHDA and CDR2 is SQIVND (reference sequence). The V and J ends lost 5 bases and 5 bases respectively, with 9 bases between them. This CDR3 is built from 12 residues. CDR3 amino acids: CASSLGPYGYTF. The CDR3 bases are TGTGCCAGTAGTTTAGGGCCGTATGGCTACACCTTC. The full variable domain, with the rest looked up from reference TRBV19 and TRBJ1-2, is DGGITQSPKYLFRKEGQNVTLSCEQNLNHDAMYWYRQDPGQGLRLIYYSQIVNDFQKGDIAEGYSVSREKKESFPLTVTSAQKNPTAFYLCASSLGPYGYTFGSGTRLTVV.

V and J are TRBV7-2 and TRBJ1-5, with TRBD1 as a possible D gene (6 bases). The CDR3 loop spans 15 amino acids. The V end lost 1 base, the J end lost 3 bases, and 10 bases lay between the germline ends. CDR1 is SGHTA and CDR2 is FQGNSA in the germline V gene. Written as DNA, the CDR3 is TGTGCCAGCAGCTTAGGCGGACAGTACAATCAGCCCCAGCATTTT. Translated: CASSLGGQYNQPQHF.

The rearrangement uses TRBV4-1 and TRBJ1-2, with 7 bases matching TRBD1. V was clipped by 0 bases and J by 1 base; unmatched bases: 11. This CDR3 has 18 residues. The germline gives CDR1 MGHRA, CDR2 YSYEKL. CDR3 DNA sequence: TGCGCCAGCAGCCAAGATTGGGGTCCAGGGGGACTTAACTATGGCTACACCTTC. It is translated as CASSQDWGPGGLNYGYTF.

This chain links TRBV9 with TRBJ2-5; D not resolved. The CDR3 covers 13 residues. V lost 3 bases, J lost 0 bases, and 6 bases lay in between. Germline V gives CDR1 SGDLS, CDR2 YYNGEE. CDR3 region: CASSAGYQETQYF. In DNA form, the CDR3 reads TGTGCCAGCAGCGCTGGGTACCAAGAGACCCAGTACTTC.

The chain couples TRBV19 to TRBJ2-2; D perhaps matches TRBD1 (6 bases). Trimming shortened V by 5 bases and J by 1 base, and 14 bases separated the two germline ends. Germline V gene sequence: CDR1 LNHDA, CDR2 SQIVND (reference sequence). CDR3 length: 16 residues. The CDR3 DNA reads TGTGCCAGTAGTCAAATACCGGGACAGAACACCGGGGAGCTGTTTTTT. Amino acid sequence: CASSQIPGQNTGELFF.

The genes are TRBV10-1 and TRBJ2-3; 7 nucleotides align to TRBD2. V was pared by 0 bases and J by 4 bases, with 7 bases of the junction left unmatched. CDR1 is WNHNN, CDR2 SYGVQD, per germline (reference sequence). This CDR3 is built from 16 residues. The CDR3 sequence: CASSESTAGVPDTQYF. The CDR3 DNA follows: TGCGCCAGCAGTGAGTCAACGGCGGGAGTCCCAGATACGCAGTATTTT.

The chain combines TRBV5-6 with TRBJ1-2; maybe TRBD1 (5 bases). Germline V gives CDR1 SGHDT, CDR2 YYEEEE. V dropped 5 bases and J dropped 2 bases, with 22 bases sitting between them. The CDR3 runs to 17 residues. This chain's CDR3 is CASRLRLGDGPNYGYTF. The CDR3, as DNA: TGTGCCAGCAGATTGAGGTTGGGGGACGGTCCCAACTATGGCTACACCTTC.

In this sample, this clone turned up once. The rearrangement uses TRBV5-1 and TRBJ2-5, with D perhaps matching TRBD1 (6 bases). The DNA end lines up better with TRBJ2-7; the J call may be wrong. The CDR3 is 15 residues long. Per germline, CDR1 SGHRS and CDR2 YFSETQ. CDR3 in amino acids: CASSLQGRTAYEQYF. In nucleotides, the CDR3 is TGCGCCAGCAGCTTGCAGGGACGGACAGCCTACGAGCAGTACTTC.

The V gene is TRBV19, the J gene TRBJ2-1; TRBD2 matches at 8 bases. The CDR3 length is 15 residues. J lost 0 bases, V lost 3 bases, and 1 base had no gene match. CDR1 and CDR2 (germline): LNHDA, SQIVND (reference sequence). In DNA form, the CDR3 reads TGTGCCAGTAGTATCGGGACTAGCTCCTACAATGAGCAGTTCTTC. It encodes CASSIGTSSYNEQFF.

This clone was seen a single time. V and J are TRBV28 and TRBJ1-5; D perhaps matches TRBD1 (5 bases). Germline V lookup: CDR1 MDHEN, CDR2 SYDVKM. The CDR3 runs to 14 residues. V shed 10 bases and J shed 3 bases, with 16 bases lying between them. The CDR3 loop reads CATAWGSNNQPQHF. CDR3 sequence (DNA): TGTGCCACCGCGTGGGGGAGCAACAATCAGCCCCAGCATTTT.

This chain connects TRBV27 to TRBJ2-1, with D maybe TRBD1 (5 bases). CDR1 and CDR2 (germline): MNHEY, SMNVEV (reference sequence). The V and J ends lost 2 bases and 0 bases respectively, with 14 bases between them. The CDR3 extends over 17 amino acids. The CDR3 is CASSLGAASSSYNEQFF. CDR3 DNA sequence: TGTGCCAGCAGTTTAGGGGCAGCATCGAGCTCCTACAATGAGCAGTTCTTC.

This chain's CDR3 is CASSLDGGGADTQYF. The DNA of the CDR3 is TGTGCCAGCAGCTTAGACGGGGGAGGGGCAGATACGCAGTATTTT. V and J are TRBV7-6 and TRBJ2-3, with 7 nucleotides matching TRBD2. The CDR3 runs 15 residues. Germline V gene lookup returns CDR1 SGHVS and CDR2 FNYEAQ. V shed 1 base, J shed 4 bases, and the junction held 5 bases outside the gene matches.

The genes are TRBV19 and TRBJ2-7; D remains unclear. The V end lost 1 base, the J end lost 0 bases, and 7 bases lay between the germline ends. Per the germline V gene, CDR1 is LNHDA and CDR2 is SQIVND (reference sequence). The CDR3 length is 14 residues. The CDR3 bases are TGTGCCAGTAGTATAGTAGGCTACTCCTACGAGCAGTACTTC. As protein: CASSIVGYSYEQYF.

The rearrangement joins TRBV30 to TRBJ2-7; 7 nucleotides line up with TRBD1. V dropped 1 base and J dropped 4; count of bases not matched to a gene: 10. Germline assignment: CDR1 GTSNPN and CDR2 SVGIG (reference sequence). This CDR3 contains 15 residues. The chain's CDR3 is CAWSAMAGGRYEQYF. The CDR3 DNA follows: TGTGCCTGGAGTGCTATGGCAGGGGGTCGATACGAGCAGTACTTC.

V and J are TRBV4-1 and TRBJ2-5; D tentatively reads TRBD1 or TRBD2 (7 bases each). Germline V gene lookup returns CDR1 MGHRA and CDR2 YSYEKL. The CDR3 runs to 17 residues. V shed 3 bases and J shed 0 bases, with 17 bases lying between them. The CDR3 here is CASSQEGASGNQETQYF. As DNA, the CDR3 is TGCGCCAGCAGCCAGGAGGGGGCTAGCGGCAACCAAGAGACCCAGTACTTC.

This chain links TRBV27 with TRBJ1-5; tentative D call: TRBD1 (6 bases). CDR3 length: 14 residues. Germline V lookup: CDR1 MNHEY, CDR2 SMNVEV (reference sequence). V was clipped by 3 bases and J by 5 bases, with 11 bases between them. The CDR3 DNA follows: TGTGCCAGCAGTTTGCGGGACACCTATCAGCCCCAGCATTTT. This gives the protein CASSLRDTYQPQHF.

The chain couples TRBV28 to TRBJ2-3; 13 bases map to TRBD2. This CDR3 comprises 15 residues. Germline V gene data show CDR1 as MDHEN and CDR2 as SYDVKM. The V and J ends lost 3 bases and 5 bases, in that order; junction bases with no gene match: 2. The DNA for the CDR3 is TGTGCCAGCAGTTTCCGGACTAGCGGGGGAGATACGCAGTATTTT. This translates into CASSFRTSGGDTQYF.

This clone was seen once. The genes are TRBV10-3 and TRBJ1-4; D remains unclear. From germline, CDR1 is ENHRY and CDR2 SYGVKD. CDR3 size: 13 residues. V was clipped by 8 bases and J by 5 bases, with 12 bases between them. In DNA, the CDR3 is TGTGCCATCGGGGAACGGCCCAATGAAAAACTGTTTTTT. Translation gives CAIGERPNEKLFF.

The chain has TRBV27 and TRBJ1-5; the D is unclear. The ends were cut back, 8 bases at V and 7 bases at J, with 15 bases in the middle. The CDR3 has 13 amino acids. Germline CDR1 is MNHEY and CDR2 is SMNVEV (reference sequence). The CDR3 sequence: CASGSSGWQPQHF. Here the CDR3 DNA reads TGTGCCAGCGGGTCTTCAGGTTGGCAGCCCCAGCATTTT.